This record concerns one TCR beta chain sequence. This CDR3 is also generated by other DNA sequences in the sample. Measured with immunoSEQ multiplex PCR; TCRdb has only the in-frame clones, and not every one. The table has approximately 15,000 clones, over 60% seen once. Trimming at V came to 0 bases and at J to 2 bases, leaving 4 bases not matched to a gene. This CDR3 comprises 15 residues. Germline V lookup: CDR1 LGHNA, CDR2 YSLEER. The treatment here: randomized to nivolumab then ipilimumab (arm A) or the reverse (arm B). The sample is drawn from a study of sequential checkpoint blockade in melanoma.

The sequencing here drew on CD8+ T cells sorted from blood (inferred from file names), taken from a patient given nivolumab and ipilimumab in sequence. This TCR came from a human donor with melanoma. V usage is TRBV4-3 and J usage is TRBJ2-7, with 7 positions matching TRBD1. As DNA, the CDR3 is TGCGCCAGCAGCCAAGACAGGGGGAATGCCTACGAGCAGTACTTC. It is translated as CASSQDRGNAYEQYF.